This paragraph covers one T cell receptor beta chain sequence. As yet, its antigen is unknown. The CDR3 spans 15 residues. CDR1 SGHNT and CDR2 YENEEA come from the germline V gene. V shed 5 bases and J 2 bases; nucleotides not matched to a gene: 7. The protocol was immunoSEQ multiplex PCR, while the TCRdb copy is restricted to in-frame clones and leaves out a portion. The table has 9,500 to 11,000 clones, over 60% seen once. The data belong to a study of early stage breast cancer tumors. General study findings and limits: Most shared enriched TCRB sequences were commonly generated ones. Bulk DNA sequencing of unsorted cells missed chain pairing and markers.

This receptor was taken from a person aged 35-55 years with breast cancer. This chain links TRBV11-3 with TRBJ2-7, with TRBD2 matching over 9 bases. Sequenced sample: breast tumor tissue. The CDR3, as DNA: TGTGCCAGCAGCCAAGGGGCGGGAGGGCCCTACGAGCAGTACTTC. Its translation is CASSQGAGGPYEQYF.